One sample yielded the 20 T cell receptor beta chains listed below, sequenced in a study of CD8+ T cells in alopecia areata. Extracted RNA was reverse transcribed, and the resulting cDNA served as sequencing template. Here immunoSEQ multiplex PCR was the method, and the copy in TCRdb shows in-frame clones only, minus some. The table records about 37,000 clones, 45% to 70% of them present only once. CD4+ cells underwent sorting into CD25+CD127- cells for five patients. Specimen: CD4+ Tregs sorted from blood. The receptors originated from a human donor with alopecia areata.

This sequence joins TRBV21-1 and TRBJ2-5. TRBV21-1 is an annotated pseudogene. The CDR3 spans 9 residues. CDR3 sequence: CARLKTQYF. CDR3 nucleotides: TGTGCCAGATTGAAGACCCAGTACTTC.

V and J are TRBV7-7 and TRBJ2-5; D ambiguous. The CDR3 runs to 13 residues. Germline CDR1 SSHAT, CDR2 FNYEAQ (reference sequence). Trimming pared 6 bases from V and 2 bases from J, leaving 10 bases between. Here the CDR3 reads CASSIREQETQYF. CDR3 DNA: TGTGCCAGCAGTATAAGGGAACAAGAGACCCAGTACTTC.

The genes are TRBV5-4 and TRBJ2-7; 10 nucleotides line up with TRBD1. The CDR3 has 15 residues. The germline gives CDR1 SGHNT, CDR2 YYREEE (reference sequence). The V and J ends lost 4 bases and 4 bases, in that order; junction bases with no gene match: 8. CDR3 in amino acids: CASSPDRGRGYEQYF. CDR3 nucleotides: TGTGCCAGCAGCCCCGACAGGGGGCGCGGGTACGAGCAGTACTTC.

This clone was observed a handful of times. The chain couples TRBV5-6 to TRBJ1-2, with TRBD1 identical over 7 bases. The CDR3 is made up of 13 amino acids. Germline CDR1 and CDR2: SGHDT and YYEEEE. V dropped 2 bases and J dropped 7; count of bases not matched to a gene: 5. Written as DNA, the CDR3 is TGTGCCAGCAGCTTTACAGGGGTCCGTGGCTACACCTTC. This sequence encodes CASSFTGVRGYTF.

The chain links TRBV15 to TRBJ2-1, with D perhaps matching TRBD1 (6 bases). V lost 5 bases and J lost 8, with 19 bases in between. CDR1 is LNHNV and CDR2 is YYDKDF in the germline V gene (reference sequence). The CDR3 is made up of 15 amino acids. The CDR3 region is CATSFKPSGVHEQFF. The CDR3 DNA follows: TGTGCCACCAGCTTTAAACCCTCAGGGGTCCATGAGCAGTTCTTC.

This clone is categorized as medium-sized. V is TRBV10-3 and J is TRBJ2-5; 11 positions agree with TRBD2. Trimming at V came to 5 bases and at J to 4 bases, leaving 6 bases not matched to a gene. The V gene's germline CDR1 is ENHRY and CDR2 SYGVKD. The CDR3 totals 15 residues. CDR3: CAISPLAGVGETQYF. The CDR3, as DNA: TGTGCCATCAGTCCACTAGCGGGAGTGGGAGAGACCCAGTACTTC.

The gene calls are TRBV4-1 and TRBJ2-7; D is unclear. In germline, CDR1 is MGHRA, CDR2 YSYEKL. The length of the CDR3 is 14 residues. Trimming removed 0 bases from V and 5 bases from J, with 11 bases in between. The chain's CDR3 is CASSQDLLPDEQYF. The CDR3 nucleotides read TGCGCCAGCAGCCAAGATCTCCTCCCGGACGAGCAGTACTTC.

This clone appeared a few times. The chain has TRBV27 and TRBJ1-2; tentative D call: TRBD1 (5 bases). CDR3 size: 15 residues. Germline lookup yields CDR1 MNHEY and CDR2 SMNVEV (reference sequence). V gave up 5 bases and J gave up 8 bases, with 21 bases separating them. The CDR3 DNA follows: TGTGCCAGCAGTCACAATCCGGGACCTATTCTCGGCTACACCTTC. This encodes CASSHNPGPILGYTF.

The chain carries TRBV7-6 and TRBJ1-1; the D gene is possibly TRBD1 (5 bases). The CDR3 sequence is 13 residues long. Trimming stripped 4 bases from V and 3 bases from J, with 9 bases between. Germline V gene lookup returns CDR1 SGHVS and CDR2 FNYEAQ. This chain's CDR3 is CASSSRGDTEAFF. The CDR3 coding sequence is TGTGCCAGCAGCTCCCGAGGGGACACTGAAGCTTTCTTT.

The rearrangement joins TRBV5-1 to TRBJ2-3; 14 bases fit TRBD2. With V trimmed by 5 bases and J by 4 bases, 9 bases remained unmatched. This CDR3 contains 17 residues. Germline CDR1 reads SGHRS; CDR2 reads YFSETQ. The chain's CDR3 is CASSLARTSGGSDTQYF. Here the CDR3 DNA reads TGCGCCAGCAGTCTGGCTAGGACTAGCGGGGGGTCAGATACGCAGTATTTT.

The chain couples TRBV18 to TRBJ2-5; D is unclear. CDR1 is KGHSH, CDR2 LQKENI, per germline. V was cut by 6 bases and J by 2 bases, with 13 bases left in between. The CDR3 consists of 14 residues. The CDR3 loop reads CASSSSVVQETQYF. The DNA of the CDR3 is TGTGCCAGCTCCTCCTCCGTAGTACAAGAGACCCAGTACTTC.

This rearrangement joins TRBV4-2 to TRBJ2-7; D is ambiguous. Trimming cost V 2 bases and J 6 bases, with 20 bases left between them. The germline gives CDR1 LGHNA, CDR2 YNFKEQ. CDR3 length equals 16 residues. The CDR3 sequence: CASSQTWALRASEQYF. The CDR3 nucleotides read TGTGCCAGCAGCCAAACCTGGGCATTACGGGCCTCCGAGCAGTACTTC.

This sequence joins TRBV2 and TRBJ2-3; 8 bases map to TRBD2. Germline lookup yields CDR1 SNHLY and CDR2 FYNNEI. The ends lost 9 bases at V and 0 bases at J; junction bases unmatched: 11. The CDR3 is 16 amino acids. The CDR3 DNA sequence: TGTGCCAGTAAGGGGGGGGCTAGCGGGAGCACAGATACGCAGTATTTT. This sequence encodes CASKGGASGSTDTQYF.

V and J are TRBV7-9 and TRBJ2-5; TRBD2 matches 7 bases. V shed 1 base, J shed 2 bases, and the junction held 1 base outside the gene matches. The CDR3 is made up of 14 amino acids. Germline V lookup: CDR1 SEHNR, CDR2 FQNEAQ (reference sequence). In DNA form, the CDR3 reads TGTGCCAGCAGCTTAGAGCGGGAACAAGAGACCCAGTACTTC. Residues: CASSLEREQETQYF.

The V call is TRBV4-2, the J call TRBJ1-2; D gene unclear. The CDR3 extends over 16 amino acids. The V gene's germline CDR1 is LGHNA and CDR2 YNFKEQ. Between the trimmed V and J ends, which lost 0 bases and 4 bases, there was a span of 15 bases. The CDR3 loop is CASSQDTRAGSYGYTF. The CDR3 DNA sequence: TGTGCCAGCAGCCAAGATACGCGGGCGGGGAGCTATGGCTACACCTTC.

This clone was counted only a few times. The chain has TRBV29-1 and TRBJ1-1, with 7 positions matching TRBD1. Per germline, CDR1 SQVTM and CDR2 ANQGSEA. J was trimmed by 1 base and V by 6 bases; bases with no gene match: 5. The CDR3 totals 13 residues. For the CDR3, the DNA is TGCAGCGTGGCCCGACAGGGGAACACTGAAGCTTTCTTT. This sequence encodes CSVARQGNTEAFF.

The chain couples TRBV6-1 to TRBJ2-3, with a weak D call TRBD1 (5 bases). Between the trimmed V and J ends, which lost 6 bases and 0 bases, there was a span of 10 bases. The CDR3 spans 14 residues. Germline CDR1 and CDR2: MNHNS and SASEGT. The DNA of the CDR3 is TGTGCCAGCAGCAGGGCCCCTAGCACAGATACGCAGTATTTT. Translating it yields CASSRAPSTDTQYF.

This clone was seen only a few times. The genes are TRBV7-2 and TRBJ2-6, with a possible D match to TRBD2 (6 bases). The ends were cut back, 2 bases at V and 3 bases at J, with 14 bases in the middle. The CDR3 totals 17 residues. Germline V CDR1 and CDR2: SGHTA, FQGNSA. CDR3 bases: TGTGCCAGCAGCTTACTGCTGGGACTTAGTGGGGCCAACGTCCTGACTTTC. Its protein product is CASSLLLGLSGANVLTF.

This clone was found a few times. The CDR3, as DNA: TGCTCCGGGACAGGGTTTTTCCCAAATCAGCCCCAGCATTTT. Translation: CSGTGFFPNQPQHF. The J gene is TRBJ1-5, the V gene TRBV4-3, with 9 bases lining up with TRBD1. Germline values: CDR1 LGHNA, CDR2 YSLEER. The CDR3 has 14 amino acids.

Regarding this clone: The same CDR3 is also encoded by other DNA sequences in this sample. The V gene is TRBV29-1, the J gene TRBJ1-1, with D possibly TRBD1 on 5 matching bases. The V end lost 2 bases, the J end lost 6 bases, and 16 bases lay between the germline ends. The germline CDR1 and CDR2 sequences are SQVTM and ANQGSEA. CDR3 size: 14 residues. CDR3 in DNA: TGCAGCGTTGAATTGCGTCCGGGGGGGGCTGAAGCTTTCTTT. Protein: CSVELRPGGAEAFF.